These T cell receptor beta chains were read from a single sample in a study of Ad26.COV2.S vaccination and SARS-CoV-2 variants. Using immunoSEQ multiplex PCR, the repertoire was profiled, and TCRdb retains in-frame clones only, with some absent. This sample has about 470,000 clones; 80% to 95% occur once, and the top ten carry about 4.5%. Sequencing used peripheral blood, obtained in a trial of Ad26.COV2.S vaccine versus placebo. The receptor source for this set is a person between 18 and 65 years old who received the Ad26.COV2.S COVID-19 vaccine or a placebo. CDR3s include the opening cysteine and the closing phenylalanine or tryptophan.

>TRBV7-2
CASSPPRDRGTPETQYF
>TRBV30
CAWGRVEQFF
>TRBV6-4
CASSVARGSTDTQYF
>TRBV28
CASRLLWGGTANNQPQHF
>TRBV6-5
CASGRGWAFF
>TRBV24-1
CATSGRLAEGNTGELFF
>TRBV5-4
CAMTGQQQEKLFF
>TRBV19
CASIGRSNQPQHF
>TRBV5-1
CASSLEAESTDTQYF
>TRBV5-1
CASSIVSSGSYNEQFF
>TRBV4-2
CASSHTDSNQPQHF
>TRBV5-4
CASSLEREGQTGELFF